The T cell receptor (beta chain) described here comes from a study of OX40 agonist ivuxolimab in advanced cancers. Study overall: Past anti-PD-1, anti-PD-L1 or anti-CTLA-4 therapy was accepted, and 35% to 45% had received some. General study findings and limits: CD8+ T cells averaged more expanded clones than CD4+. Which antigen the expanded peripheral T cells recognized is unknown.

Points on this clone: What it binds is not known.

Cycle 7 day 1, cycle 4 day 1, and baseline were the timepoints at which blood was sampled. The table came from immunoSEQ multiplex PCR; TCRdb's copy has only in-frame clones and leaves some out. The data show tens of thousands of clones, more than 80% seen once. This CDR3 spans 15 amino acids. The germline CDR1 and CDR2 sequences are SGHNT and YYREEE (reference sequence). V lost 4 bases to trimming and J lost 3 bases; unmatched junction nucleotides: 6. The sample here was CD4+ or CD8+ T cells sorted from blood, taken in a trial of the OX40 agonist ivuxolimab. This clonotype was obtained from an adult with an advanced solid tumor such as melanoma, head and neck, liver or kidney cancer. The chain couples TRBV5-4 to TRBJ2-3, with TRBD2 matching 9 bases. The CDR3 spells CASSLGLAFTDTQYF. The CDR3, as DNA: TGTGCCAGCAGCCTCGGACTAGCGTTTACAGATACGCAGTATTTT.